This is a list of T cell receptor beta chains from one sample in a study of T cell responses to AZD1222 COVID-19 vaccine. Repertoires were generated with immunoSEQ multiplex PCR, while TCRdb's copy carries only in-frame clones and drops some. Here the sample spans around 76,000 clones, roughly 84% being singletons. The starting material was peripheral blood, obtained on day 0 of AZD1222 vaccination. Receptor source: an adult in good health. CDR3s include the opening cysteine and the closing phenylalanine or tryptophan. A D gene is named only where the DNA matches it firmly. Rows give clone size only sometimes, using once, few, many, or a class for an expanded clone.

v_gene	j_gene	d_gene	abundance	CDR3nt	CDR3aa
TRBV10-3	TRBJ1-6	NA	NA	TGTGCCATCAATTCTAAACAGTCAACGGAATCTTCACCCCTCCACTTT	CAINSKQSTESSPLHF
TRBV30	TRBJ1-1	NA	NA	TGTGCCTCCCTTAAGCATAACACTGAAGCTTTCTTT	CASLKHNTEAFF
TRBV19	TRBJ2-7	NA	NA	TGTGCCAGTAGTATCACGACGGAGCCCTACGAGCAGTACTTC	CASSITTEPYEQYF
TRBV7-2	TRBJ2-7	TRBD2	NA	TGTGCCAGCAGCGGTGGGACTAGCGGGGCCAGACATTCCTACGAGCAGTACTTC	CASSGGTSGARHSYEQYF
TRBV6-5	TRBJ1-2	NA	NA	TGTGCCAGCAGGCCCATCCAAGGTGGCTACACCTTC	CASRPIQGGYTF
TRBV4-1	TRBJ1-1	NA	NA	TGCGCCAGCAGCGGGCAGGCGAACACTGAAGCTTTCTTT	CASSGQANTEAFF
TRBV5-1	TRBJ1-4	NA	NA	TGCGCCAGCAGCTTAGGGGGGGCGGCTAATGAAAAACTGTTTTTT	CASSLGGAANEKLFF
TRBV6-4	TRBJ2-1	TRBD2	NA	TGTGCCAGCAGTTCGGGGACTAGCAACCGTGAGCAGTTCTTC	CASSSGTSNREQFF
TRBV7-3	TRBJ1-2	TRBD1	NA	TGTGCCAGCAGCCCAGCGGGACAGAATACTAACTATGGCTACACCTTC	CASSPAGQNTNYGYTF
TRBV5-1	TRBJ1-2	NA	NA	TGCGCCAGCAGCAATGGCGATGGCTACACCTTC	CASSNGDGYTF
TRBV2	TRBJ1-2	NA	NA	TGTGCCAGCAGTGAAGGGGGCTATTATGGCTACACCTTC	CASSEGGYYGYTF
TRBV2	TRBJ2-7	NA	once	TGTGCCATCGCGGGTCCAGGGTCCTACGAGCAGTACTTC	CAIAGPGSYEQYF
TRBV5-1	TRBJ1-1	NA	NA	TGCGCCAGCAGCTTGGGATCCGCGAACACTGAAGCTTTCTTT	CASSLGSANTEAFF
TRBV5-1	TRBJ2-7	NA	NA	TGCGCCAGCAGCTCACAGGGAGACACCTACGAGCAGTACTTC	CASSSQGDTYEQYF
TRBV7-8	TRBJ1-1	TRBD1	NA	TGTGCCAGCAGGCCCACCCCGGACAGGGACACTGAAGCTTTCTTT	CASRPTPDRDTEAFF
TRBV7-2	TRBJ2-7	NA	once	TGTGCCAGCAGCTTAAGGCTAGCCCACGAGCAGTACTTC	CASSLRLAHEQYF
TRBV7-9	TRBJ2-1	TRBD1	once	TGTGCCAGCAGCCCCCTGAGCGGGACAGGGGGTTTGGAGCAGTTCTTC	CASSPLSGTGGLEQFF
TRBV30	TRBJ2-1	TRBD2	NA	TGTGCCTGGAGTACAGGGACTAGCGGGGGGGCTAATGAGCAGTTCTTC	CAWSTGTSGGANEQFF
TRBV30	TRBJ1-3	NA	NA	TGTGCCTGGAGTAAAACGGGTGGAAACACCATATATTTT	CAWSKTGGNTIYF
TRBV18	TRBJ1-2	TRBD1	NA	TGTGCCAGCTCACCGGACAGGGGGAACTATGGCTACACCTTC	CASSPDRGNYGYTF
TRBV5-4	TRBJ1-6	NA	NA	TGTGCCAGCCGGACAGATAATTCACCCCTCCACTTT	CASRTDNSPLHF
TRBV15	TRBJ1-3	NA	few	TGTGCCACCAGCAGAGATATATACTCTGGAAACACCATATATTTT	CATSRDIYSGNTIYF
TRBV7-3	TRBJ2-2	TRBD2	NA	TGTGCCAGCAGCTCCTCCGGGACTAGAAACACCGGGGAGCTGTTTTTT	CASSSSGTRNTGELFF
TRBV9	TRBJ1-2	NA	NA	TGTGCCAGCAGCGGCGGGACTTCCTCCCTGGGCTACACCTTC	CASSGGTSSLGYTF
TRBV10-3	TRBJ1-5	TRBD1	NA	TGTGCCATCAGTGAGTCTAGGATAGTAGGGGACAGTACCAATAGCAATCAGCCCCAGCATTTT	CAISESRIVGDSTNSNQPQHF
TRBV2	TRBJ1-1	NA	NA	TGTGCCAGCAGTGTTAACACTGAAGCTTTCTTT	CASSVNTEAFF
TRBV5-1	TRBJ2-1	NA	NA	TGCGCCAGCGCCCGGGGGCAGGGGGTTCACAATGAGCAGTTCTTC	CASARGQGVHNEQFF
TRBV12-3/TRBV12-4	TRBJ2-7	NA	NA	TGTGCCAGCAGTTTAAGCGACGAGCAGTACTTC	CASSLSDEQYF
TRBV18	TRBJ2-1	NA	NA	TGTGCCAGCTCACCGTTAGCTAGCCCGTCAGGGGAGCAGTTCTTC	CASSPLASPSGEQFF
TRBV21-1	TRBJ1-5	NA	NA	TGTGCCAGCAGCACCGGTATAAGCAATCAGCCCCAGCATTTT	CASSTGISNQPQHF
TRBV7-2	TRBJ1-2	NA	NA	TGTGCCAGCAGCTCACAGGGTGCGGTGGCTGGCTACACCTTC	CASSSQGAVAGYTF
TRBV14	TRBJ1-2	NA	NA	TGTGCCAGCAGCCAATTCCGGGGTGTAGGCTACACCTTC	CASSQFRGVGYTF
TRBV3-1/TRBV3-2	TRBJ2-2	NA	NA	TGTGCCAGCAGCCAAGTGGATGGGATGAACACCGGGGAGCTGTTTTTT	CASSQVDGMNTGELFF
TRBV10-3	TRBJ1-2	TRBD1	NA	TGTGCCACCGACGGACAGGGGGCGCCCGGCTACACCTTC	CATDGQGAPGYTF
TRBV7-9	TRBJ1-2	NA	few	TGTGCCAGCAGCCGGCGAGTGGGGGGCTACACCTTC	CASSRRVGGYTF
TRBV3-1/TRBV3-2	TRBJ1-1	NA	NA	TGTGCCAGCAGCCCATACCGGGCCTCAGCTTCGGACCCCCCCCGGGCTTTCTTT	CASSPYRASASDPPRAFF
TRBV5-3	TRBJ1-1	TRBD1	NA	TGTGCCAGAAGCCGGACAGGAACGAACACTGAAGCTTTCTTT	CARSRTGTNTEAFF
TRBV27	TRBJ1-2	NA	few	TGTGCCAGCAGTTCCACAGGGTCTAACTATGGCTACACCTTC	CASSSTGSNYGYTF
TRBV7-9	TRBJ2-7	NA	NA	TGTGCCAGCAGCTTAACCGGGGACGAGCAGTACTTC	CASSLTGDEQYF
TRBV5-1	TRBJ2-7	NA	NA	TGCGCCAGCAGCCCGGGACGGGACTACGAGCAGTACTTC	CASSPGRDYEQYF
TRBV9	TRBJ2-3	NA	NA	TGTGCCAGCAGCCCCGCCGGGTCCCGTAGCACAGATACGCAGTATTTT	CASSPAGSRSTDTQYF
TRBV10-3	TRBJ1-1	NA	NA	TGTGCCATCAGTGAGTCTTTTTTGGGGCGATCAACTGAAGCTTTCTTT	CAISESFLGRSTEAFF